In its sample, the clone carrying this T cell receptor (beta chain) was seen many times. Its matching antigen is unknown. These data originate in a study of Graves' ophthalmopathy and Graves' hyperthyroidism. Study-wide findings and caveats: Blood was where most expanded thyroid clonotypes above 0.001 frequency also turned up.

None of the included patients had other autoimmune diseases, uncontrolled infections, pregnancy or lactation, as these led to exclusion. Transcripts of RNA were the source for amplifying TCR beta CDR3 regions. After a first-round RT-PCR with HTBI primers, a second-round multiplex PCR was run. TCRdb reprocessed the multiplex PCR reads via MiXCR and lists one record per CDR3 protein. The table includes over a million distinct CDR3 sequences, less than 45% detected once. The length of the CDR3 is 13 residues. Looked up from germline, CDR1 is ENHRY and CDR2 is SYGVKD. The V and J ends lost 11 bases and 0 bases respectively, with 13 bases between them.

Input material: peripheral blood or thyroid tissue (not recorded which). The receptor comes from an adult man with Graves' hyperthyroidism. V usage is TRBV10-3 and J usage is TRBJ2-5; possible D gene TRBD1, 5 bases. CDR3 coding DNA: TGTGCCGGATCCGTGACAGACCAAGAGACCCAGTACTTC. This sequence encodes CAGSVTDQETQYF.